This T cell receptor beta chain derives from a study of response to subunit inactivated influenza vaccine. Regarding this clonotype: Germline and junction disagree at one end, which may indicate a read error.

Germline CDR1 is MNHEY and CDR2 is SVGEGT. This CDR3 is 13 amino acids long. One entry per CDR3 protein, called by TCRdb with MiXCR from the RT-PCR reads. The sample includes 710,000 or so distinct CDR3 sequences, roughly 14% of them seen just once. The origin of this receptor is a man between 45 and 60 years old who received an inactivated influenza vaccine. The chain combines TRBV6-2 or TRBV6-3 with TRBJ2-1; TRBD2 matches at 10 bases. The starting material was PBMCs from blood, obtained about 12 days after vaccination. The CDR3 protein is CASSNPPLAGDHF. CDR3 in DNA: TGTGCCAGCAGTAACCCCCCCCTAGCGGGAGACCATTTC.